This is a list of T cell receptor beta chains from one sample in a study of T cells in Graves' hyperthyroidism and ophthalmopathy. Each CDR3 protein is one row after TCRdb ran MiXCR on the multiplex PCR reads. The sample lists a few hundred thousand distinct CDR3 sequences, roughly 14% occurring once. Source material: blood. These receptors originate from a woman aged 25 to 39 with Graves' ophthalmopathy. CDR3s leave out the opening cysteine and the closing phenylalanine or tryptophan. For some rows the clone size is stated as once, few or many, or as a class when expanded; others skip it.

TRBV27,many,TRBJ2-7,ASSLSGQAGYEQY
TRBV3-1,many,TRBJ2-5,ASSQGLDFQETQY
TRBV10-3,many,TRBJ1-2,AIMQGNYGYT
TRBV30,many,TRBJ1-4,AFSQATTNEKLF
TRBV11-2,NA,TRBJ2-1,ASSLAPGGAYNEQF
TRBV7-8,NA,TRBJ2-1,ASSLVLYSGGRRDEQF
TRBV12-3/TRBV12-4,many,TRBJ2-7,ASSLRDLKYEQY
TRBV15,many,TRBJ2-7,ATSRESQQGAYEQY
TRBV10-1,few,TRBJ1-5,ASVRQGRGYSNQPQH
TRBV12-3/TRBV12-4,many,TRBJ1-1,ASSFTGSNTEAF
TRBV14,NA,TRBJ1-4,ASSQDRQGGELF
TRBV20-1,NA,TRBJ2-7,SASSSGFTSYEQY
TRBV28,many,TRBJ1-2,ASSSGQEYGYT
TRBV5-1,NA,TRBJ2-3,ASSPAGGADTQY
TRBV30,many,TRBJ2-5,AWSPGLAGGPGETQY
TRBV5-1,few,TRBJ2-7,ASSIGTGGTYEQY
TRBV20-1,many,TRBJ2-2,SAEAKGQGHTGELF
TRBV28,many,TRBJ1-5,ASSWAKGTARHQPQH
TRBV28,many,TRBJ1-4,ASSLRETGNEKLF
TRBV19,NA,TRBJ2-5,ASSRTGAETQY
TRBV7-3,many,TRBJ1-2,ASSLTGGTYGYT
TRBV20-1,NA,TRBJ2-1,SGGQGTYNEQF
TRBV20-1,many,TRBJ1-5,SVRDKDGMQPQH
TRBV3-1,many,TRBJ2-1,ASSPGTSGGDEQF
TRBV20-1,NA,TRBJ2-7,SADPGTGYEQY
TRBV18,few,TRBJ2-2,ASSPPARGTNTGELF